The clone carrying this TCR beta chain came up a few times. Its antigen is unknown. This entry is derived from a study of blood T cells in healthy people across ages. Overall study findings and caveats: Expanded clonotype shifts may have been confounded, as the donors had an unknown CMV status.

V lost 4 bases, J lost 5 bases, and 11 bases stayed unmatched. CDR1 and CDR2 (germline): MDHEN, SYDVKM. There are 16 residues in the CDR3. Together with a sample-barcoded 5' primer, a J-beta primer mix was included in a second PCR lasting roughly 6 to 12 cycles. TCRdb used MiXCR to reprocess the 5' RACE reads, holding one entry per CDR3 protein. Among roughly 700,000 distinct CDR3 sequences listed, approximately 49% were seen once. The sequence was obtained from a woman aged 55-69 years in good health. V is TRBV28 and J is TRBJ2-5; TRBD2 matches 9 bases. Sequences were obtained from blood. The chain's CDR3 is CASSSPLAGRGETQYF. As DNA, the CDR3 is TGTGCCAGCAGTTCCCCACTAGCGGGCAGGGGGGAGACCCAGTACTTC.